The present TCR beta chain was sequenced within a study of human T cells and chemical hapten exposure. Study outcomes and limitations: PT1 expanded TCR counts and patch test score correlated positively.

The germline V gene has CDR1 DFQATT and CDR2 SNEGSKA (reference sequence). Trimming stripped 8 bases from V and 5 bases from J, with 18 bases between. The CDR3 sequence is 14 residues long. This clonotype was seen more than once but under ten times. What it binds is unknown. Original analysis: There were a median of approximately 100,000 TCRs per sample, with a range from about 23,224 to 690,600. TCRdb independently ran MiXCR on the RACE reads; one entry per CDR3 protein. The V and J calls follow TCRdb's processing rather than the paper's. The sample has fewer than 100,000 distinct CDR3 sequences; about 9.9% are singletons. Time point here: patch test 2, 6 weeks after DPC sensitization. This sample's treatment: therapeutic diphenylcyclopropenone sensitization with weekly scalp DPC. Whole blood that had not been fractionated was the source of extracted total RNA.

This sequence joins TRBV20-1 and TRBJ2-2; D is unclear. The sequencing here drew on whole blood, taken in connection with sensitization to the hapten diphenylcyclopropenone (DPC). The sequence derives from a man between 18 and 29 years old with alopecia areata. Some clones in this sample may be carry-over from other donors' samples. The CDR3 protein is CSPTPKSITGELFF. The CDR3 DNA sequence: TGCAGTCCAACCCCAAAGTCGATTACCGGGGAGCTGTTTTTT.